These T cell receptor beta chains were read from a single sample in a study of blood T cells in healthy people across ages. TCRdb re-called the 5' RACE reads through MiXCR, storing one row per CDR3 protein. The repertoire holds over 1,500,000 distinct CDR3 sequences, with more than 35% as singletons. The sample was blood. These receptors originate from a human donor in good health. CDR3s include the opening cysteine and the closing phenylalanine or tryptophan. Each record gives: CDR3 protein, CDR3 DNA, D gene, V gene, clone size, J gene. D genes are given only for firm matches. Rows give clone size only sometimes, using once, few, many, or a class for an expanded clone.

CDR3 protein: CATTSPGATETQYF
CDR3 DNA: TGTGCCACTACAAGTCCAGGGGCGACGGAGACCCAGTACTTC
D gene: .
V gene: TRBV28
clone size: .
J gene: TRBJ2-5

CDR3 protein: CASSDRRAANEKLFF
CDR3 DNA: TGCGCCAGCAGCGACAGGAGGGCCGCTAATGAAAAACTGTTTTTT
D gene: .
V gene: TRBV4-1
clone size: many
J gene: TRBJ1-4

CDR3 protein: CASSQVESWGTQYF
CDR3 DNA: TGTGCCAGCAGCCAAGTGGAGTCTTGGGGGACCCAGTACTTC
D gene: .
V gene: TRBV3-1
clone size: .
J gene: TRBJ2-5

CDR3 protein: CASSSPTSGGPYNEQFF
CDR3 DNA: TGTGCCAGCAGCTCGCCCACTAGCGGGGGGCCCTACAATGAGCAGTTCTTC
D gene: TRBD2
V gene: TRBV7-2
clone size: many
J gene: TRBJ2-1

CDR3 protein: CASSNGGQGKNQPQHF
CDR3 DNA: TGTGCCAGCAGTAATGGGGGACAGGGGAAAAATCAGCCCCAGCATTTT
D gene: TRBD1
V gene: TRBV25-1
clone size: once
J gene: TRBJ1-5

CDR3 protein: CASSLKGQRTYEQYF
CDR3 DNA: TGTGCCAGCAGTTTAAAAGGACAGCGTACCTACGAGCAGTACTTC
D gene: .
V gene: TRBV28
clone size: .
J gene: TRBJ2-7

CDR3 protein: CSARDWLRTGEGYGYTF
CDR3 DNA: TGCAGTGCTAGAGATTGGTTGAGGACAGGGGAGGGCTATGGCTACACCTTC
D gene: TRBD1
V gene: TRBV20-1
clone size: few
J gene: TRBJ1-2

CDR3 protein: CASSHPGTEQFF
CDR3 DNA: TGTGCCAGCAGCCATCCCGGGACAGAGCAGTTCTTC
D gene: .
V gene: TRBV3-1
clone size: many
J gene: TRBJ2-1

CDR3 protein: CASNPDRAAYNEQFF
CDR3 DNA: TGTGCCAGCAACCCGGACAGGGCAGCTTACAATGAGCAGTTCTTC
D gene: TRBD1
V gene: TRBV7-2
clone size: .
J gene: TRBJ2-1

CDR3 protein: CASSYIRGGGDTQYF
CDR3 DNA: TGTGCCAGCAGTTACATCCGGGGTGGGGGAGATACGCAGTATTTT
D gene: .
V gene: TRBV6-5
clone size: .
J gene: TRBJ2-3

CDR3 protein: CASSLSRDSGPYEQYF
CDR3 DNA: TGTGCCAGCAGTTTATCTAGGGATAGTGGACCCTACGAGCAGTACTTC
D gene: .
V gene: TRBV27
clone size: few
J gene: TRBJ2-7

CDR3 protein: CASSLTGGLFYEQYF
CDR3 DNA: TGTGCCAGCAGCTTGACGGGGGGGCTATTTTACGAGCAGTACTTC
D gene: TRBD2
V gene: TRBV7-2
clone size: few
J gene: TRBJ2-7

CDR3 protein: CASSGRGVDEQYF
CDR3 DNA: TGTGCCAGCAGTGGACGGGGAGTCGACGAGCAGTACTTC
D gene: .
V gene: TRBV25-1
clone size: .
J gene: TRBJ2-7

CDR3 protein: CASSSARFDTQYF
CDR3 DNA: TGTGCCAGCAGTTCGGCCCGTTTCGATACGCAGTATTTT
D gene: .
V gene: TRBV27
clone size: .
J gene: TRBJ2-3

CDR3 protein: CAISESIRGDEQFF
CDR3 DNA: TGTGCCATCAGTGAGTCAATCAGGGGCGATGAGCAGTTCTTC
D gene: .
V gene: TRBV10-3
clone size: .
J gene: TRBJ2-1

CDR3 protein: CATQDAARTSGANVLTF
CDR3 DNA: TGTGCCACCCAAGACGCGGCACGAACCTCTGGGGCCAACGTCCTGACTTTC
D gene: .
V gene: TRBV12-3/TRBV12-4
clone size: .
J gene: TRBJ2-6

CDR3 protein: CATSRDKGNIQYF
CDR3 DNA: TGTGCCACCAGCAGAGATAAGGGAAACATTCAGTACTTC
D gene: .
V gene: TRBV15
clone size: few
J gene: TRBJ2-4

CDR3 protein: CASSDKYRALNSPLHF
CDR3 DNA: TGTGCCAGCAGCGATAAATACAGGGCCCTTAATTCACCCCTCCACTTT
D gene: .
V gene: TRBV7-3
clone size: few
J gene: TRBJ1-6

CDR3 protein: CASSQATDRTDPQYF
CDR3 DNA: TGCGCCAGCAGCCAAGCTACGGACCGTACGGATCCGCAGTATTTT
D gene: .
V gene: TRBV4-3
clone size: .
J gene: TRBJ2-3

CDR3 protein: CASSVTREKLFF
CDR3 DNA: TGTGCCAGCAGCGTGACACGAGAAAAACTGTTTTTT
D gene: .
V gene: TRBV2
clone size: .
J gene: TRBJ1-4

CDR3 protein: CSADTGEVEQFF
CDR3 DNA: TGCAGTGCCGATACAGGGGAAGTTGAGCAGTTCTTC
D gene: TRBD1
V gene: TRBV20-1
clone size: .
J gene: TRBJ2-1

CDR3 protein: CASSFGYRSRGGEKLFF
CDR3 DNA: TGTGCCAGCAGCTTTGGGTACAGGAGCCGGGGAGGTGAAAAACTGTTTTTT
D gene: .
V gene: TRBV5-6
clone size: few
J gene: TRBJ1-4

CDR3 protein: CASSLSGQGSGTF
CDR3 DNA: TGTGCCAGCAGCTTATCGGGACAGGGGTCTGGCACCTTC
D gene: TRBD1
V gene: TRBV11-2
clone size: .
J gene: TRBJ1-2

CDR3 protein: CASSQMDPEAFF
CDR3 DNA: TGTGCCAGCAGCCAGATGGATCCGGAAGCTTTCTTT
D gene: .
V gene: TRBV3-1
clone size: .
J gene: TRBJ1-1

CDR3 protein: CASSLFHNLRINEQYF
CDR3 DNA: TGTGCCAGCAGCTTATTTCACAATTTGAGGATCAACGAGCAGTACTTC
D gene: .
V gene: TRBV7-2
clone size: many
J gene: TRBJ2-7

CDR3 protein: CASSSRGNRGAFF
CDR3 DNA: TGTGCCAGCAGCTCCAGGGGAAACAGAGGAGCTTTCTTT
D gene: .
V gene: TRBV7-2
clone size: .
J gene: TRBJ1-1

CDR3 protein: CATSDPTSGGKYTQYF
CDR3 DNA: TGTGCCACCAGTGATCCGACTAGCGGGGGGAAATATACGCAGTATTTT
D gene: TRBD2
V gene: TRBV24-1
clone size: .
J gene: TRBJ2-3

CDR3 protein: CASGLGGQGVKTQYF
CDR3 DNA: TGTGCTAGTGGTTTGGGGGGACAGGGGGTCAAGACCCAGTACTTC
D gene: TRBD1
V gene: TRBV12-5
clone size: .
J gene: TRBJ2-5

CDR3 protein: CASSLGWFGSADTQYF
CDR3 DNA: TGTGCCAGCAGTTTAGGGTGGTTTGGTAGCGCAGATACGCAGTATTTT
D gene: .
V gene: TRBV27
clone size: .
J gene: TRBJ2-3

CDR3 protein: CSVDGGYQETQYF
CDR3 DNA: TGCAGCGTGGACGGAGGGTACCAAGAGACCCAGTACTTC
D gene: .
V gene: TRBV29-1
clone size: many
J gene: TRBJ2-5

CDR3 protein: CASSYSRVKPMNTEAFF
CDR3 DNA: TGTGCCAGCAGTTACTCGCGGGTAAAACCCATGAACACTGAAGCTTTCTTT
D gene: .
V gene: TRBV6-6
clone size: .
J gene: TRBJ1-1

CDR3 protein: CATSSRLADTTRETQYF
CDR3 DNA: TGTGCCACCAGCAGCAGACTAGCTGATACCACTCGAGAGACCCAGTACTTC
D gene: TRBD2
V gene: TRBV15
clone size: few
J gene: TRBJ2-5

CDR3 protein: CASSPPGTTYNEQFF
CDR3 DNA: TGTGCCAGCAGCCCCCCTGGGACCACCTACAATGAGCAGTTCTTC
D gene: .
V gene: TRBV7-2
clone size: few
J gene: TRBJ2-1

CDR3 protein: CASSGISGQGNTEAFF
CDR3 DNA: TGTGCCAGCAGTGGGATTTCGGGACAGGGGAACACTGAAGCTTTCTTT
D gene: TRBD1
V gene: TRBV2
clone size: .
J gene: TRBJ1-1

CDR3 protein: CASSPFSRQSSYNKQFF
CDR3 DNA: TGTGCCAGCAGCCCCTTTAGCCGTCAGAGCTCCTACAATAAGCAGTTCTTC
D gene: .
V gene: TRBV7-2
clone size: .
J gene: TRBJ2-1

CDR3 protein: CASSFSKANEQFF
CDR3 DNA: TGTGCCAGCAGTTTTTCCAAGGCCAATGAGCAGTTCTTC
D gene: .
V gene: TRBV27
clone size: few
J gene: TRBJ2-1

CDR3 protein: CSGRDRGAGDTQYF
CDR3 DNA: TGCAGCGGGAGGGATCGGGGGGCCGGAGATACGCAGTATTTT
D gene: .
V gene: TRBV29-1
clone size: .
J gene: TRBJ2-3

CDR3 protein: CASSQDMGGYGYTF
CDR3 DNA: TGCGCCAGCAGCCAAGATATGGGAGGCTATGGCTACACCTTC
D gene: .
V gene: TRBV4-3
clone size: .
J gene: TRBJ1-2

CDR3 protein: CASSQTTGVGQPQHF
CDR3 DNA: TGCGCCAGCAGCCAAACCACAGGGGTGGGTCAGCCCCAGCATTTT
D gene: TRBD1
V gene: TRBV4-3
clone size: .
J gene: TRBJ1-5

CDR3 protein: CASSRDGLTNEKLFF
CDR3 DNA: TGTGCCAGCAGCCGAGACGGTTTAACTAATGAAAAACTGTTTTTT
D gene: .
V gene: TRBV12-3/TRBV12-4
clone size: .
J gene: TRBJ1-4

CDR3 protein: CASSKSSGAENYGYTF
CDR3 DNA: TGTGCCAGCAGCAAAAGTTCGGGGGCTGAGAACTATGGCTACACCTTC
D gene: .
V gene: TRBV21-1
clone size: .
J gene: TRBJ1-2

CDR3 protein: CSAKRQGLHNEQFF
CDR3 DNA: TGCAGTGCAAAGAGACAGGGCCTGCACAATGAGCAGTTCTTC
D gene: TRBD1
V gene: TRBV20-1
clone size: few
J gene: TRBJ2-1

CDR3 protein: CSVEDQNGDTQYF
CDR3 DNA: TGCAGCGTTGAAGACCAAAACGGGGATACGCAGTATTTT
D gene: .
V gene: TRBV29-1
clone size: .
J gene: TRBJ2-3

CDR3 protein: CASSNHRDRTYEQYF
CDR3 DNA: TGTGCCAGCAGTAACCACCGGGACAGGACCTACGAGCAGTACTTC
D gene: TRBD1
V gene: TRBV6-5
clone size: few
J gene: TRBJ2-7

CDR3 protein: CASSLGQGGFMGNTEAFF
CDR3 DNA: TGCGCCAGCAGCTTGGGACAGGGGGGATTTATGGGGAACACTGAAGCTTTCTTT
D gene: TRBD1
V gene: TRBV5-1
clone size: .
J gene: TRBJ1-1

CDR3 protein: CASTVGTSTDTQYF
CDR3 DNA: TGTGCCAGCACCGTCGGGACTAGTACCGATACGCAGTATTTT
D gene: TRBD2
V gene: TRBV7-2
clone size: .
J gene: TRBJ2-3

CDR3 protein: CASSPPRAGGPWGEQFF
CDR3 DNA: TGTGCCAGCAGCCCCCCAAGGGCGGGGGGCCCCTGGGGTGAGCAGTTCTTC
D gene: TRBD2
V gene: TRBV7-9
clone size: .
J gene: TRBJ2-1

CDR3 protein: CASSPFPGSLDYGYTF
CDR3 DNA: TGCGCCAGCAGCCCCTTCCCAGGGAGCCTTGACTATGGCTACACCTTC
D gene: .
V gene: TRBV4-1
clone size: .
J gene: TRBJ1-2

CDR3 protein: CASSLLPGGDTQYF
CDR3 DNA: TGTGCCAGCAGCTTGTTGCCCGGTGGAGATACGCAGTATTTT
D gene: .
V gene: TRBV5-6
clone size: few
J gene: TRBJ2-3

CDR3 protein: CATRKTGANYGYTF
CDR3 DNA: TGTGCCACCAGAAAGACAGGGGCCAACTATGGCTACACCTTC
D gene: TRBD1
V gene: TRBV15
clone size: few
J gene: TRBJ1-2

CDR3 protein: CASSYSFGQGGNQPQHF
CDR3 DNA: TGTGCCAGCAGTTACTCTTTCGGACAGGGTGGCAATCAGCCCCAGCATTTT
D gene: TRBD1
V gene: TRBV6-6
clone size: .
J gene: TRBJ1-5

CDR3 protein: CASQTEARNEQFF
CDR3 DNA: TGTGCCAGCCAAACTGAGGCGAGGAATGAGCAGTTCTTC
D gene: .
V gene: TRBV28
clone size: .
J gene: TRBJ2-1

CDR3 protein: CSAIGGGDLSTDTQYF
CDR3 DNA: TGCAGTGCTATCGGCGGGGGGGACTTAAGCACAGATACGCAGTATTTT
D gene: TRBD2
V gene: TRBV20-1
clone size: many
J gene: TRBJ2-3

CDR3 protein: CASSFPRDGVNTEAFF
CDR3 DNA: TGTGCCAGCAGCTTCCCCCGGGACGGGGTAAACACTGAGGCTTTCTTT
D gene: .
V gene: TRBV11-1
clone size: .
J gene: TRBJ1-1

CDR3 protein: CAISEPSSDQPQHF
CDR3 DNA: TGTGCCATCAGTGAACCAAGTAGCGACCAGCCCCAGCATTTT
D gene: .
V gene: TRBV10-3
clone size: few
J gene: TRBJ1-5